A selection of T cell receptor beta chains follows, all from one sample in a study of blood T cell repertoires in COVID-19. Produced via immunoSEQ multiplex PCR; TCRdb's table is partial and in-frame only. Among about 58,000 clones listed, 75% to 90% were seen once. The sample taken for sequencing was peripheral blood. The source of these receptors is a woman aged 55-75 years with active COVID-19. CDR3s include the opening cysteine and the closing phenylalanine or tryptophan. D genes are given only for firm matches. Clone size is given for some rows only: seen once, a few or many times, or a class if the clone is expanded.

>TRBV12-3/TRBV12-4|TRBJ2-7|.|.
CASTSGGPEQYF
TGTGCCAGCACTTCCGGGGGGCCCGAGCAGTACTTC
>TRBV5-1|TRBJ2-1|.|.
CASSLGPPYNEQFF
TGCGCCAGCAGCTTGGGGCCACCTTACAATGAGCAGTTCTTC
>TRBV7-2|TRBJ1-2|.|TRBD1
CASSFQGVDGYTF
TGTGCCAGCAGCTTTCAGGGGGTCGATGGCTACACCTTC
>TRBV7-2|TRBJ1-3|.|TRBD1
CASSKRGQTGNTIYF
TGTGCCAGCAGCAAGAGGGGGCAGACTGGAAACACCATATATTTT
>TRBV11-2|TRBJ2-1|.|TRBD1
CASSFGTAASYNEQFF
TGTGCCAGCAGCTTTGGGACAGCAGCATCCTACAATGAGCAGTTCTTC
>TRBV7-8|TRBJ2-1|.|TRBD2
CASSLEVGLVRNEQFF
TGTGCCAGCAGCTTAGAGGTGGGACTAGTGCGGAATGAGCAGTTCTTC
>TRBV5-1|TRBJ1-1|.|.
CASSAQTGSTEAFF
TGCGCCAGCAGCGCCCAAACAGGGAGCACTGAAGCTTTCTTT
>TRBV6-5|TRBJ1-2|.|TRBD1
CASSMDRPIYGYTF
TGTGCCAGCAGTATGGACAGGCCCATCTATGGCTACACCTTC
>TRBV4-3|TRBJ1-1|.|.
CASSQDAQGSEAFF
TGCGCCAGCAGCCAAGATGCCCAGGGCTCTGAAGCTTTCTTT
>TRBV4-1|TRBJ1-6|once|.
CASSPGQRNSPLHF
TGCGCCAGCAGTCCCGGACAGCGTAATTCACCCCTCCACTTT
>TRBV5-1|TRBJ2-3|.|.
CASSLAGAGTTDTQYF
TGCGCCAGCAGCTTGGCTGGGGCGGGGACCACAGATACGCAGTATTTT
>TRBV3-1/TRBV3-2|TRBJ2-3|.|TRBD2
CASSQEKRGPYTDTQYF
TGTGCCAGCAGCCAAGAGAAGCGGGGGCCGTACACAGATACGCAGTATTTT
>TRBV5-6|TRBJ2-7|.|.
CASSPGRYEQYF
TGTGCCAGCAGCCCGGGGAGATACGAGCAGTACTTC
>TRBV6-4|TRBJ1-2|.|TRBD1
CASTSGTGGFGYTF
TGTGCCAGCACCTCCGGGACAGGGGGCTTTGGCTACACCTTC
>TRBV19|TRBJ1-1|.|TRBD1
CASSIQGQLNTEAFF
TGTGCCAGTAGTATTCAGGGACAGCTGAACACTGAAGCTTTCTTT
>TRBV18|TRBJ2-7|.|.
CASSQEGPDYEQYF
TGTGCCAGCTCACAGGAGGGTCCAGACTACGAGCAGTACTTC
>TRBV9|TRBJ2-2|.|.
CASSARQSAGELFF
TGTGCCAGCAGCGCCAGACAGAGCGCCGGGGAGCTGTTTTTT
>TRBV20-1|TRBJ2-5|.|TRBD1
CSASVDRGVLGEETQYF
TGCAGTGCTAGTGTCGACAGGGGGGTCTTAGGGGAAGAGACCCAGTACTTC
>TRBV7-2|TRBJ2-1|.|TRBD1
CASSFPTGGADEQFF
TGTGCCAGCAGCTTTCCGACAGGGGGGGCCGATGAGCAGTTCTTC
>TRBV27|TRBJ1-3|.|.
CASHRRGAVFGNTIYF
TGTGCCAGCCACCGCCGGGGGGCTGTATTTGGAAACACCATATATTTT
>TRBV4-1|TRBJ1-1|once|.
CASSQLAAANTEAFF
TGCGCCAGCAGCCAACTAGCTGCTGCCAACACTGAAGCTTTCTTT
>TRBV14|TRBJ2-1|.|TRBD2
CASSHPRSSSGSEQFF
TGTGCCAGCAGCCATCCCCGGAGTTCTAGCGGGAGCGAGCAGTTCTTC
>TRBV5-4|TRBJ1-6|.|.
CASSSGQSSYNSPLHF
TGTGCCAGCAGCTCCGGACAGAGCTCCTATAATTCACCCCTCCACTTT
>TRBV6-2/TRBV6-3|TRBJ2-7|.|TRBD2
CASSFGLAGALSYEQYF
TGTGCCAGCAGTTTCGGACTAGCGGGGGCCCTCTCCTACGAGCAGTACTTC
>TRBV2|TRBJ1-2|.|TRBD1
CASATGLGYGYTF
TGTGCCAGCGCGACAGGGCTTGGCTATGGCTACACCTTC
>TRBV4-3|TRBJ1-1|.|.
CASSQDRRGAEAFF
TGCGCCAGCAGCCAAGATAGGCGGGGGGCTGAAGCTTTCTTT
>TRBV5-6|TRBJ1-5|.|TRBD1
CASSHGQGTNQPQHF
TGTGCCAGCAGCCACGGACAGGGGACTAATCAGCCCCAGCATTTT
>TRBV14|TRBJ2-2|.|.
CASSHRLPRATGELFF
TGTGCCAGCAGCCATCGTCTACCCAGGGCGACCGGGGAGCTGTTTTTT
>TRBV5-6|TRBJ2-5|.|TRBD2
CASRGLAGETQYF
TGTGCCAGCAGGGGACTAGCTGGAGAGACCCAGTACTTC
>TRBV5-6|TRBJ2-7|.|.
CASTRAGRLDGEQYF
TGTGCCAGTACGAGGGCGGGACGCCTCGATGGCGAGCAGTACTTC
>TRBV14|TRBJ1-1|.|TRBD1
CASSQDLGQGNTEAFF
TGTGCCAGCAGCCAAGACTTAGGACAGGGGAACACTGAAGCTTTCTTT
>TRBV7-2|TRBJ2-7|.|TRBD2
CASSLAGGSYEQYF
TGTGCCAGCAGCCTAGCGGGGGGATCCTACGAGCAGTACTTC
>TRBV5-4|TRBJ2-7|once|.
CASSLAGSYEQYF
TGTGCCAGCAGCTTGGCAGGTTCTTACGAGCAGTACTTC
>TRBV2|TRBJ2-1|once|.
CASRGGSYNEQFF
TGTGCCAGCCGAGGTGGCAGCTACAATGAGCAGTTCTTC
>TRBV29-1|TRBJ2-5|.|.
CSNRWAARQLGTQYF
TGCAGCAACCGGTGGGCGGCGAGACAGCTAGGGACCCAGTACTTC
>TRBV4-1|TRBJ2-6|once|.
CASSPLLDSGANVLTF
TGCGCCAGCAGCCCCCTGTTAGACTCTGGGGCCAACGTCCTGACTTTC
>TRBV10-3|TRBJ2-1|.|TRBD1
CAIGQAYNEQFF
TGTGCCATTGGACAGGCTTACAATGAGCAGTTCTTC
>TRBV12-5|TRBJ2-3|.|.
CASGLGTGTDTQYF
TGTGCTAGTGGTTTGGGGACAGGCACAGATACGCAGTATTTT
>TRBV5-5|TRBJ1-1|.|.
CASSLRGMNTEAFF
TGTGCCAGCAGCTTAAGGGGGATGAACACTGAAGCTTTCTTT
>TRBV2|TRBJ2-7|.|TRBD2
CASSRDYGEQYF
TGTGCCAGCAGCCGGGACTATGGGGAGCAGTACTTC
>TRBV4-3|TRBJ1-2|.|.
CASSQRGMYGYTF
TGCGCCAGCAGCCAAAGGGGAATGTATGGCTACACCTTC
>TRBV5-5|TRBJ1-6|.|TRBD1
CASSGTGREDSPLHF
TGTGCCAGCAGCGGGACAGGGAGGGAGGATTCACCCCTCCACTTT
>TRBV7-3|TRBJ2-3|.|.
CASSSAGTQVGDSTDTQYF
TGTGCCAGCAGCTCGGCCGGGACACAAGTGGGGGATAGCACAGATACGCAGTATTTT
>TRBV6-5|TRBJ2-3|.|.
CASRDRLGGDTQYF
TGTGCCAGCAGGGACAGGTTGGGAGGAGATACGCAGTATTTT
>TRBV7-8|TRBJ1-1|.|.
CASTTGGVVTEAFF
TGTGCCAGCACCACCGGGGGAGTGGTCACTGAAGCTTTCTTT
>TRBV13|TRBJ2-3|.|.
CASSLGQTTDTQYF
TGTGCCAGCAGCTTGGGGCAGACCACAGATACGCAGTATTTT
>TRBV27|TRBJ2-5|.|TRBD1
CASSLGQGAGETQYF
TGTGCCAGCAGCCTCGGACAGGGGGCGGGAGAGACCCAGTACTTC
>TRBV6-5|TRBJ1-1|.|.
CASSPAGGGGEAFF
TGTGCCAGCAGTCCCGCCGGGGGAGGGGGTGAAGCTTTCTTT
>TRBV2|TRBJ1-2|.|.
CASRLGASAGYTF
TGTGCCAGCAGGCTGGGGGCGTCGGCTGGCTACACCTTC
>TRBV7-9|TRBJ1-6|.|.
CASSLGARSSYNSPLHF
TGTGCCAGCAGCTTAGGGGCGCGAAGCTCCTATAATTCACCCCTCCACTTT
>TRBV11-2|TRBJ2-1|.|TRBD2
CASSQPPRASGGNEQFF
TGTGCCAGCAGCCAGCCTCCAAGGGCTAGCGGGGGCAATGAGCAGTTCTTC
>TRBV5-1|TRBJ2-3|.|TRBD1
CASSHRGDTQYF
TGCGCCAGCAGCCACAGGGGAGATACGCAGTATTTT
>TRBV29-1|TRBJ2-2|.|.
CSVSGDTGELFF
TGCAGCGTTTCCGGGGATACCGGGGAGCTGTTTTTT